This T cell receptor beta chain appears in the sequencing data of a study of shared clonotypes between healthy human individuals. This CDR3 contains 13 residues. Germline V gene lookup returns CDR1 SEHNR and CDR2 FQNEAQ (reference sequence). V lost 4 bases and J 2 bases, leaving 9 bases between the germline ends. This clone was seen just once. Data came from immunoSEQ multiplex PCR; TCRdb stores just in-frame clones and leaves some out. This sample carries over 2 million clones, 90% to 95% of them seen once, and the ten largest clones take roughly 0.13%. Material: naive CD4+ T cells sorted from blood. The subset is: CD45RA+ positively selected. The V call is TRBV7-9, the J call TRBJ2-7; no definite D call. The sequence derives from a man aged 18 to 29 in good health. The CDR3 DNA is TGTGCCAGCAGCTCTAGGTACCCCTACGAGCAGTACTTC. Translation gives CASSSRYPYEQYF.